A selection of T cell receptor beta chains follows, all from one sample in a study of cytomegalovirus exposure and HLA in healthy donors. Some clones are missing from TCRdb's copy, which holds only in-frame ones; the method was immunoSEQ multiplex PCR. The profile shows 170,000 or so clones, about 83% of them singletons. The specimen was PBMCs. The receptors stem from a girl between 5 and 17 years old in good health and CMV-seropositive. Each CDR3 is given with its conserved first and last residue. D genes are given only for firm matches. Part of the rows lack a size; the others show once, few, many or a class for expanded clones.

CASSLSGTNYGYTF TGCGCCAGCAGCTTATCCGGGACTAACTATGGCTACACCTTC . TRBJ1-2 few TRBV5-1
CASRPDRGTEAFF TGTGCCAGCAGGCCGGACAGGGGCACTGAAGCTTTCTTT TRBD1 TRBJ1-1 . TRBV6-5
CASSYSEGFYEQYF TGTGCCAGCAGTTACTCGGAGGGTTTTTACGAGCAGTACTTC . TRBJ2-7 . TRBV6-5
CAWRVRDRVGIAYEQYF TGTGCCTGGAGGGTCCGGGACAGGGTGGGGATCGCCTACGAGCAGTACTTC TRBD1 TRBJ2-7 . TRBV30
CASSLYYEQYF TGTGCCAGCAGCCTTTACTACGAGCAGTACTTC . TRBJ2-7 . TRBV11-3
CASSRQATYEQYF TGTGCCAGCAGCAGACAGGCCACCTACGAGCAGTACTTC . TRBJ2-7 . TRBV6-5
CASSEGGEEQFF TGCGCCAGCAGTGAAGGGGGCGAGGAGCAGTTCTTC TRBD1 TRBJ2-1 once TRBV10-1
CASVPGQAKQYF TGTGCCAGCGTACCGGGACAGGCGAAGCAGTACTTC . TRBJ2-7 . TRBV21-1
CAGSTQDRYPYEQYF TGTGCCGGCAGCACACAGGACAGGTATCCCTACGAGCAGTACTTC TRBD1 TRBJ2-7 . TRBV2
CASSVAQGASGYTF TGTGCCAGCAGCGTAGCTCAGGGGGCGAGTGGCTACACCTTC TRBD1 TRBJ1-2 . TRBV9
CASLLTGESDTQYF TGTGCCAGCCTTTTGACAGGGGAGTCAGATACGCAGTATTTT TRBD1 TRBJ2-3 . TRBV2
CASSFVEIPEAFF TGTGCCAGCAGCTTTGTAGAAATCCCTGAAGCTTTCTTT . TRBJ1-1 . TRBV5-5
CASSFRQGETQYF TGTGCCAGCAGCTTTCGACAGGGTGAGACCCAGTACTTC TRBD1 TRBJ2-5 . TRBV7-3
CASSQGSGGATYNEQFF TGTGCCAGCAGCCAAGGGAGCGGGGGGGCGACCTACAATGAGCAGTTCTTC TRBD2 TRBJ2-1 . TRBV14
CASSSSPQVSGYTF TGTGCCAGCAGTTCTAGCCCCCAGGTCAGCGGCTACACCTTC . TRBJ1-2 once TRBV28
CSALLDYEQYF TGCAGTGCTCTCCTAGATTACGAGCAGTACTTC . TRBJ2-7 once TRBV20-1
CASSQMIAGGWDTQYF TGTGCCAGCAGCCAAATGATAGCGGGGGGTTGGGATACGCAGTATTTT TRBD2 TRBJ2-3 few TRBV4-2
CASTDGRGSAEAFF TGTGCCAGCACCGACGGACGGGGGAGCGCTGAAGCTTTCTTT . TRBJ1-1 . TRBV7-8
CASSYSNGITNEKLFF TGTGCCAGCAGTTACTCGAACGGGATCACTAATGAAAAACTGTTTTTT . TRBJ1-4 . TRBV6-5
CASGVPPPFEQYF TGTGCCAGCGGAGTTCCCCCCCCCTTTGAGCAGTACTTC . TRBJ2-7 once TRBV27
CASSRDLAGAFSTQYF TGTGCCAGCAGCCGAGACCTAGCGGGAGCTTTCAGTACGCAGTATTTT TRBD2 TRBJ2-3 once TRBV7-2
CASSIRGGYSEQYF TGTGCCAGTAGTATACGCGGGGGGTACTCCGAGCAGTACTTC TRBD2 TRBJ2-7 . TRBV19
CASSLNRNSYEQYF TGCGCCAGCAGCTTAAATAGAAACTCCTACGAGCAGTACTTC . TRBJ2-7 . TRBV5-1
CASSLGRVEEKLFF TGTGCCAGCAGCCTCGGGAGGGTTGAGGAAAAACTGTTTTTT . TRBJ1-4 . TRBV7-2
CASSLRASGPYNEQFF TGTGCCAGCAGCTTACGGGCTAGCGGGCCTTACAATGAGCAGTTCTTC TRBD2 TRBJ2-1 . TRBV7-3
CAWSGAGLSTDTQYF TGTGCCTGGAGCGGCGCGGGGCTTAGCACAGATACGCAGTATTTT . TRBJ2-3 . TRBV30
CASRGTGMGYGYTF TGTGCCAGCAGAGGGACAGGGATGGGTTATGGCTACACCTTC TRBD1 TRBJ1-2 . TRBV14
CASSAGTWTADPEAFF TGTGCCAGCAGTGCCGGAACCTGGACAGCTGACCCTGAAGCTTTCTTT . TRBJ1-1 . TRBV2
CASSQDLSEKYGYTF TGTGCCAGCAGCCAAGACTTGTCCGAGAAATATGGCTACACCTTC . TRBJ1-2 once TRBV4-2
CASSLPEVGGYQPQHF TGTGCCAGCAGCTTACCGGAAGTGGGGGGGTATCAGCCCCAGCATTTT . TRBJ1-5 few TRBV7-2
CAWSTGQYTDTQYF TGTGCCTGGAGTACCGGACAGTACACAGATACGCAGTATTTT . TRBJ2-3 . TRBV30
CASSSTGYTEAFF TGTGCCAGCAGTTCGACAGGGTACACTGAAGCTTTCTTT TRBD1 TRBJ1-1 . TRBV6-5